This T cell receptor beta chain was observed in a study of cytomegalovirus exposure and HLA in healthy donors. Primers for the PCR totalled 60 Vbeta and 13 Jbeta. The repertoire was sequenced with immunoSEQ multiplex PCR; TCRdb's copy has only in-frame clones and lacks some. The top ten clones hold 2% to 2.5% of a sample with some 110,000 clones, around 80% of them seen once. The receptor was isolated from a man aged 30-40 years in good health and CMV-seronegative. The source material was PBMCs.

The CDR3 DNA reads as TGTGCCAGCAGTGAAGATCGGGGTCCCTACGAGCAGTACTTC. Translated, it gives CASSEDRGPYEQYF. The rearrangement uses TRBV6-1 and TRBJ2-7; D is perhaps TRBD2 (5 bases). V dropped 1 base and J dropped 2 bases, with 9 bases sitting between them. The germline V gene encodes CDR1 MNHNS and CDR2 SASEGT. The CDR3 runs 14 residues.